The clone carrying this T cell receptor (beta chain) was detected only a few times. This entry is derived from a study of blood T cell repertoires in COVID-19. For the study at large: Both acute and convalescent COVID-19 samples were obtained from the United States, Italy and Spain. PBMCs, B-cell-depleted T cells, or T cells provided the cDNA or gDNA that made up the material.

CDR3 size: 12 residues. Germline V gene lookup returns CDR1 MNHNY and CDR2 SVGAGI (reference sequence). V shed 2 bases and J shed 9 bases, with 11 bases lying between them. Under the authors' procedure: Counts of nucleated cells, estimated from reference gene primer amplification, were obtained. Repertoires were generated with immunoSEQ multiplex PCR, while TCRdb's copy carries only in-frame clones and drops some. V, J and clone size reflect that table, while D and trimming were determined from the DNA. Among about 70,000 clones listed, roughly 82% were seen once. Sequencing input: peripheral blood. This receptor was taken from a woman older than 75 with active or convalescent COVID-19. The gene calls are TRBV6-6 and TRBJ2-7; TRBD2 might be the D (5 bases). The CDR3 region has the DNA TGTGCCAGCAGTTACCCATCTAGCTGGCAGTACTTC. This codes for CASSYPSSWQYF.